Reported below is one T cell receptor (beta chain). Its antigen remains unknown. The data derive from a study of cytomegalovirus exposure and HLA in healthy donors. Points from the study as a whole: Later genetic work tied a missense DCLRE1C variant to beta-chain V and J trimming.

Trimming took off 3 bases at V and 1 base at J, with 10 bases between the two ends. The CDR3 loop spans 14 amino acids. Germline assignment: CDR1 LGHNA and CDR2 YSLEER. Both 60 Vbeta primers and 13 Jbeta primers went into the PCR. The protocol was immunoSEQ multiplex PCR, while the TCRdb copy is restricted to in-frame clones and leaves out a portion. The repertoire table contains around 200,000 clones. The receptor was derived from a woman aged 18-29 years in good health and CMV-seropositive. The specimen sequenced was PBMCs. The gene calls are TRBV4-3 and TRBJ2-7; a possible D gene is TRBD2 (6 bases). The CDR3 loop is CASSQGTYSYEQYF. DNA for the CDR3: TGCGCCAGCAGCCAGGGGACTTATTCCTACGAGCAGTACTTC.